The entry below gives a single T cell receptor beta chain sequence along with its context. In the authors' workflow: Estimates of nucleated cell counts were drawn from the amplification of reference gene primers. Generated by immunoSEQ multiplex PCR, the TCRdb table keeps only in-frame clones and is missing some. The D gene and trimming were derived from the DNA, and the V and J assignments and clone size from that table. The table shows over 85,000 clones, with 75% to 90% occurring only once. Between the trimmed V and J ends, which lost 4 bases and 5 bases, there was a span of 4 bases. Germline lookup yields CDR1 SGHNT and CDR2 YENEEA. The CDR3 spans 11 residues. This entry belongs to a study of blood T cell repertoires in COVID-19. Study at large: Acute and convalescent COVID-19 samples came from the United States, Italy and Spain.

The chain is built from TRBV11-3 and TRBJ2-3; D remains unclear. This clonotype originated in a man in his fifties or sixties with acute or convalescent COVID-19. Material: peripheral blood. The CDR3 coding sequence is TGTGCCAGCAGCTCTAGAGATACGCAGTATTTT. Encoded protein: CASSSRDTQYF.